These T cell receptor beta chains were read from a single sample in a study of blood T cell repertoires in COVID-19. The data were produced by immunoSEQ multiplex PCR, yet TCRdb's version contains in-frame clones alone and is incomplete. The table shows roughly 30,000 clones, with about two thirds occurring only once. Source material: peripheral blood. The receptor set was obtained from a boy aged 2 to 9 with active or convalescent COVID-19. Each CDR3 is given with its conserved first and last residue. The order of the fields is clone size, J gene, V gene, D gene, CDR3 protein, CDR3 DNA. D genes are given only for firm matches. Clone size is stated in some rows and not others, as once, few, many or a class when expanded.

>NA|TRBJ2-2|TRBV19|NA
CAILADGELFF
TGTGCCATCCTGGCCGACGGGGAGCTGTTTTTT
>NA|TRBJ1-2|TRBV7-2|NA
CASSLGGSYGYTF
TGTGCCAGCAGCTTAGGAGGTAGCTATGGCTACACCTTC
>NA|TRBJ1-2|TRBV19|TRBD1
CASSAPGQGEGYTF
TGTGCCAGTAGTGCCCCGGGACAGGGCGAGGGCTACACCTTC
>NA|TRBJ2-2|TRBV7-9|NA
CASSSPFRYRGTGELFF
TGTGCCAGCAGCTCACCATTCAGATATAGGGGAACGGGGGAGCTGTTTTTT
>NA|TRBJ2-3|TRBV5-1|TRBD2
CASSQLAGGTDTQYF
TGCGCCAGCAGCCAGCTAGCGGGGGGCACAGATACGCAGTATTTT
>NA|TRBJ2-7|TRBV9|TRBD2
CASSPWTSGRVYEQYF
TGTGCCAGCAGCCCTTGGACTAGCGGGAGAGTGTACGAGCAGTACTTC
>once|TRBJ1-2|TRBV19|TRBD1
CASSWVTGASYGYTF
TGTGCCAGTAGTTGGGTTACAGGGGCCTCCTATGGCTACACCTTC
>NA|TRBJ2-1|TRBV3-1/TRBV3-2|NA
CASSQTSRPYNEQFF
TGTGCCAGCAGCCAGACTAGTCGTCCCTACAATGAGCAGTTCTTC
>NA|TRBJ1-2|TRBV5-6|TRBD1
CASSYPDRTGYEGYTF
TGTGCCAGCAGCTATCCGGACAGGACGGGATATGAAGGCTACACCTTC
>NA|TRBJ2-1|TRBV7-2|TRBD2
CASSSSGGSDEQFF
TGTGCCAGCAGCTCCTCGGGGGGTAGTGATGAGCAGTTCTTC
>NA|TRBJ2-1|TRBV19|TRBD2
CASSIRSFRTSGGLSYNEQFF
TGTGCCAGTAGTATACGTTCATTTCGGACTAGCGGGGGACTCTCCTACAATGAGCAGTTCTTC
>NA|TRBJ2-2|TRBV6-4|NA
CASKSERSGGELFF
TGTGCCAGCAAAAGTGAGAGATCCGGCGGGGAGCTGTTTTTT
>NA|TRBJ1-4|TRBV6-5|NA
CASSYWGRSSYEKLFF
TGTGCCAGCAGTTACTGGGGCAGGTCGTCCTACGAAAAACTGTTTTTT
>many|TRBJ1-1|TRBV7-8|TRBD1
CASSFSGGNTEAFF
TGTGCCAGCAGCTTTTCAGGGGGGAACACTGAAGCTTTCTTT
>NA|TRBJ2-6|TRBV28|NA
CASSPTGSGANVLTF
TGTGCCAGCAGCCCTACGGGGTCTGGGGCCAACGTCCTGACTTTC
>NA|TRBJ2-7|TRBV4-3|NA
CASSQAWTSGTYEQYF
TGCGCCAGCAGCCAAGCGTGGACATCGGGTACCTACGAGCAGTACTTC
>NA|TRBJ1-5|TRBV6-6|NA
CASRGGDGNQPQHF
TGTGCCAGCAGAGGCGGGGATGGCAATCAGCCCCAGCATTTT
>NA|TRBJ1-2|TRBV2|NA
CASSEDGGYTF
TGTGCCAGCAGTGAAGACGGTGGCTACACCTTC
>NA|TRBJ2-1|TRBV15|TRBD1
CATSGRGQGGWNEQFF
TGTGCCACCAGCGGACGAGGACAGGGAGGCTGGAATGAGCAGTTCTTC
>NA|TRBJ1-1|TRBV3-1/TRBV3-2|NA
CASSQHQALLQEAFF
TGTGCCAGCAGCCAACATCAGGCGTTGCTCCAAGAAGCTTTCTTT
>NA|TRBJ2-3|TRBV11-1|NA
CASSSGWGVRTDTQYF
TGTGCCAGCAGCTCCGGATGGGGGGTTCGCACAGATACGCAGTATTTT
>NA|TRBJ2-1|TRBV5-4|NA
CASSSGGSSYNEQFF
TGTGCCAGCAGCTCAGGGGGGAGCTCCTACAATGAGCAGTTCTTC
>NA|TRBJ1-6|TRBV7-6|TRBD1
CASSRQEGAGSPLHF
TGTGCCAGCAGTCGTCAGGAGGGGGCAGGATCACCCCTCCACTTT
>NA|TRBJ2-2|TRBV24-1|TRBD2
CATAPSGRRGAGELFF
TGTGCCACCGCTCCTAGCGGGAGGAGAGGGGCCGGGGAGCTGTTTTTT
>NA|TRBJ2-7|TRBV7-2|TRBD2
CASSATSGPYYEQYF
TGTGCCAGCAGCGCGACTAGCGGTCCTTACTACGAGCAGTACTTC
>NA|TRBJ1-5|TRBV28|NA
CASRRQSVNQPQHF
TGTGCCAGCAGGCGACAGAGCGTCAATCAGCCCCAGCATTTT
>NA|TRBJ2-7|TRBV27|TRBD1
CASSRPGQSTYEQYF
TGTGCCAGCAGTCGACCGGGACAGTCTACCTACGAGCAGTACTTC
>few|TRBJ2-2|TRBV9|NA
CASSPLETGGLFF
TGTGCCAGCAGCCCCCTTGAAACCGGGGGGCTGTTTTTT
>NA|TRBJ1-4|TRBV5-6|NA
CASSPVLATNEKLFF
TGTGCCAGCAGCCCGGTCCTTGCAACTAATGAAAAACTGTTTTTT
>NA|TRBJ2-2|TRBV5-1|TRBD1
CASSLGALGTANTGELFF
TGCGCCAGCAGCTTGGGGGCCCTAGGGACAGCAAACACCGGGGAGCTGTTTTTT
>NA|TRBJ2-5|TRBV9|TRBD2
CASSAPGGAQETQYF
TGTGCCAGCAGCGCCCCGGGGGGGGCTCAAGAGACCCAGTACTTC
>NA|TRBJ2-3|TRBV5-1|NA
CASSLAGQSSTDTQYF
TGCGCCAGCAGCTTGGCCGGACAGTCTAGCACAGATACGCAGTATTTT
>NA|TRBJ1-2|TRBV6-1|TRBD1
CASSERQGLYGYTF
TGTGCCAGCAGTGAAAGACAGGGTCTCTATGGCTACACCTTC
>once|TRBJ2-3|TRBV5-1|TRBD2
CASSLAGTSRDTQYF
TGCGCCAGCAGCTTGGCCGGGACTAGCAGAGATACGCAGTATTTT
>NA|TRBJ2-7|TRBV27|TRBD2
CASSWSSGSEYEQYF
TGTGCCAGCAGTTGGTCTAGCGGGAGTGAGTACGAGCAGTACTTC
>NA|TRBJ1-1|TRBV11-2|TRBD1
CASSLGQGAPYEAFF
TGTGCCAGCAGCTTAGGGCAGGGGGCACCCTATGAAGCTTTCTTT
>few|TRBJ2-3|TRBV29-1|TRBD2
CSVDSLAGVTSTDTQYF
TGCAGCGTTGACTCTCTAGCGGGGGTGACTAGCACAGATACGCAGTATTTT
>NA|TRBJ1-5|TRBV9|TRBD1
CASSAQGNGNQPQHF
TGTGCCAGCAGCGCACAGGGGAATGGCAATCAGCCCCAGCATTTT
>NA|TRBJ1-1|TRBV28|NA
CASRGGAMNTEAFF
TGTGCCAGCAGAGGGGGGGCCATGAACACTGAAGCTTTCTTT
>NA|TRBJ1-1|TRBV9|NA
CASSVVVGEGMNTEAFF
TGTGCCAGCAGCGTTGTCGTCGGGGAGGGGATGAACACTGAAGCTTTCTTT
>NA|TRBJ1-1|TRBV4-1|NA
CASSQVLSQGARSTEAFF
TGCGCCAGCAGCCAAGTATTAAGCCAGGGCGCGCGGAGCACTGAAGCTTTCTTT
>NA|TRBJ2-1|TRBV11-3|NA
CASSGRDSGKEQFF
TGTGCCAGCAGCGGACGGGACTCAGGGAAGGAGCAGTTCTTC
>NA|TRBJ1-3|TRBV4-3|TRBD1
CASSHGTGAGGNTIYF
TGCGCCAGCAGCCATGGGACAGGGGCTGGTGGAAACACCATATATTTT
>NA|TRBJ2-2|TRBV7-8|NA
CASSLAVGVWRANTGELFF
TGTGCCAGCAGCTTAGCGGTGGGGGTTTGGAGGGCGAACACCGGGGAGCTGTTTTTT
>NA|TRBJ1-2|TRBV5-4|NA
CASWRTPTNYGYTF
TGTGCCAGCTGGCGGACACCCACCAACTATGGCTACACCTTC
>once|TRBJ2-7|TRBV29-1|NA
CSVWTVGTYEQYF
TGCAGCGTGTGGACAGTTGGAACCTACGAGCAGTACTTC
>NA|TRBJ2-5|TRBV27|TRBD2
CASSHFGTRQETQYF
TGTGCCAGCAGTCATTTCGGGACTAGACAAGAGACCCAGTACTTC
>once|TRBJ2-7|TRBV5-4|NA
CASSKRYQRAYEQYF
TGTGCCAGCAGTAAGCGGTACCAAAGGGCCTACGAGCAGTACTTC
>NA|TRBJ1-5|TRBV10-2|NA
CASSRVDSNQPQHF
TGCGCCAGCAGCAGGGTAGATAGCAATCAGCCCCAGCATTTT